This passage covers 4 T cell receptor beta chains from one sample sequenced in a study of blood T cell repertoires in COVID-19. Data came from immunoSEQ multiplex PCR; TCRdb stores just in-frame clones and leaves some out. The sample lists 220,000 or so clones, around 89% occurring once. The sequencing sample was made of PBMCs or T cells enriched from blood (not recorded which). These receptors were obtained from a man aged 25 to 40 who had been exposed to COVID-19.

A single count supports this clone. The chain has TRBV25-1 and TRBJ1-5; 8 bases agree with TRBD1. Per the germline V gene, CDR1 is MGHDK and CDR2 is SYGVNS. The CDR3 runs to 12 residues. The J segment lost 7 bases and the V segment lost 9 bases, leaving 5 bases of the junction unmatched. DNA for the CDR3: TGTGCCAGTCGACAGGGGCAACAGCCCCAGCATTTT. It codes for CASRQGQQPQHF.

V is TRBV3-1 (or the pseudogene TRBV3-2) and J is TRBJ2-7; 7 bases map to TRBD2. CDR1 is LGHDT, CDR2 YNNKEL, per germline (reference sequence). The CDR3 spans 17 residues. V shed 0 bases, J shed 7 bases, and the junction held 15 bases outside the gene matches. CDR3 protein: CASSQEWGGEFSGEQYF. DNA of the CDR3: TGTGCCAGCAGCCAAGAGTGGGGAGGGGAGTTTTCGGGAGAGCAGTACTTC.

The chain has TRBV27 and TRBJ2-7, with 9 bases fitting TRBD1. CDR1 and CDR2 from the germline V gene are MNHEY and SMNVEV (reference sequence). V lost 2 bases to trimming and J lost 3 bases; unmatched junction nucleotides: 5. The CDR3 length is 15 residues. As DNA, the CDR3 is TGTGCCAGCAGTTTAAATCGGGACAGGGACTACGAGCAGTACTTC. As protein: CASSLNRDRDYEQYF.

Points on this clone: A junction end diverges from the germline sequence, so it may reflect a read error. The gene calls are TRBV27 and TRBJ1-1; D perhaps matches TRBD1 (6 bases). This CDR3 region has 9 residues. In germline, CDR1 is MNHEY, CDR2 SMNVEV (reference sequence). This CDR3 reads CASRWDIGF. CDR3 coding DNA: TGTGCCAGCCGGTGGGACATCGGATTT.